This T cell receptor (beta chain) appears in the sequencing data of a study of cytomegalovirus exposure and HLA in healthy donors. The CDR3 covers 16 residues. Unmatched junction bases numbered 15, after V lost 9 bases and J lost 6 bases. Germline V gives CDR1 WNHNN, CDR2 SYGVQD (reference sequence). The repertoire was sequenced with immunoSEQ multiplex PCR; TCRdb's copy has only in-frame clones and lacks some. The sample lists hundreds of thousands of clones, approximately 90% occurring once. Worth noting for this clone: Its antigen is still unknown.

General study findings and limits: Accounts indicate the classifier identified cytomegalovirus status with strong specificity and sensitivity.

The rearrangement uses TRBV10-1 and TRBJ2-3; TRBD2 matches 10 bases. The source of this sequence is a woman under 30 in good health and CMV-seronegative. The sequenced sample was PBMCs. CDR3 DNA sequence: TGCGCCAGTGCCCTCAGGACTAGCGGTTTAAGGGATACGCAGTATTTT. It yields the protein CASALRTSGLRDTQYF.